The clone carrying this T cell receptor (beta chain) was picked up many times. Amplified TCR beta CDR3 regions derived from RNA transcripts. The HTBI set primed first-round TCR CDR3 RT-PCR. TCRdb re-called the multiplex PCR reads through MiXCR, storing one row per CDR3 protein. The repertoire consists of approximately 300,000 distinct CDR3 sequences, with around 17% occurring once and the leading ten covering around a third. Trimming removed 3 bases at V and 7 bases at J, with 10 bases between. Germline V lookup: CDR1 SGHAT, CDR2 FQNNGV. CDR3 length equals 13 residues. The data derive from a study of T cells in Graves' hyperthyroidism and ophthalmopathy. Fresh 10 ml peripheral blood yielded PBMCs.

The receptor comes from a man aged 30 to 39 with Graves' hyperthyroidism. The chain carries TRBV11-2 and TRBJ2-1; D remains ambiguous. Material: blood. The CDR3 nucleotides are TGTGCCAGCAGCTTGTCCTGGGGAAATGAGCAGTTCTTC. This codes for CASSLSWGNEQFF.